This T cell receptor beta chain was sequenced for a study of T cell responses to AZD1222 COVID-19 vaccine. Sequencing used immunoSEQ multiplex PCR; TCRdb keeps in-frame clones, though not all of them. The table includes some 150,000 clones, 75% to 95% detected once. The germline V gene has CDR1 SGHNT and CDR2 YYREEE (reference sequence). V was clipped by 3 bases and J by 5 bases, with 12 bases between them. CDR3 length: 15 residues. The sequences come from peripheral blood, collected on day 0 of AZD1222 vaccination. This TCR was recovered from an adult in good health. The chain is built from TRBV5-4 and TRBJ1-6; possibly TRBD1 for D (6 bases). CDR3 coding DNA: TGTGCCAGCAGCTCTCGGACAGCCAATAATTCACCCCTCCACTTT. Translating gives CASSSRTANNSPLHF.